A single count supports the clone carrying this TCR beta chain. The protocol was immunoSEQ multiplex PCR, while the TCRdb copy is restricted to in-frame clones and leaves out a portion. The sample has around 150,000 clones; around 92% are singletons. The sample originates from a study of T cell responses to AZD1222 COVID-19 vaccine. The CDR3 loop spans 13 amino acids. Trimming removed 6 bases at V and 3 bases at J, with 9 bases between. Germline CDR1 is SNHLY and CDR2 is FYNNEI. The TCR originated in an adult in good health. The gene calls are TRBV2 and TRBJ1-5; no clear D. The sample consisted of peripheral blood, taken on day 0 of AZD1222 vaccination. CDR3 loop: CASRGLFNQPQHF. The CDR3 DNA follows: TGTGCCAGCAGAGGCCTGTTCAATCAGCCCCAGCATTTT.